The 17 T cell receptor beta chains presented below share a single source sample, sequenced in a study of technical replicates of blood from several donors. Data came from immunoSEQ multiplex PCR; TCRdb stores just in-frame clones and leaves some out. Of 75,000 or so clones listed, about 92% are singletons. What was sequenced was T cells isolated from PBMCs. The receptors were gathered from a human donor in good health.

This rearrangement joins TRBV28 to TRBJ2-7, with 9 bases matching TRBD1. From germline, CDR1 is MDHEN and CDR2 SYDVKM. V was clipped by 6 bases and J by 4 bases; unmatched bases: 13. The CDR3 is made up of 16 amino acids. This chain's CDR3 is CASRPSPGQGKYEQYF. CDR3 DNA sequence: TGTGCCAGCAGACCTTCTCCGGGACAGGGAAAATACGAGCAGTACTTC.

The J gene is TRBJ2-2, the V gene TRBV5-1; a possible D gene is TRBD2 (6 bases). V lost 0 bases and J lost 1, with 7 bases in between. The CDR3 length is 15 residues. CDR1 SGHRS and CDR2 YFSETQ come from the germline V gene. CDR3 nucleotide sequence: TGCGCCAGCAGCTTGGCAGCGGGGAACACCGGGGAGCTGTTTTTT. It codes for CASSLAAGNTGELFF.

V is TRBV10-2 and J is TRBJ2-7; D perhaps matches TRBD1 (5 bases). Germline CDR1 WSHSY, CDR2 SAAADI. The V and J ends lost 8 bases and 0 bases respectively, with 17 bases between them. This CDR3 is 15 amino acids long. The CDR3 spells CASSNEQDLSYEQYF. The DNA of the CDR3 is TGCGCCAGCTCCAACGAACAGGACCTCTCCTACGAGCAGTACTTC.

The chain combines TRBV2 with TRBJ2-7; D is unresolved. This CDR3 comprises 13 residues. V lost 10 bases and J lost 1, with 14 bases in between. CDR1 is SNHLY, CDR2 FYNNEI, per germline. The DNA of the CDR3 is TGTGCCACCCAGTGGGCCGCTTCCTACGAGCAGTACTTC. Amino acid sequence: CATQWAASYEQYF.

The rearrangement uses TRBV30 and TRBJ2-7; a possible D gene is TRBD1 (6 bases). Trimming stripped 0 bases from V and 4 bases from J, with 10 bases between. This CDR3 spans 13 amino acids. The V gene's germline CDR1 is GTSNPN and CDR2 SVGIG (reference sequence). This CDR3 reads CAWSVNRAYEQYF. CDR3 nucleotides: TGTGCCTGGAGTGTCAACAGGGCTTACGAGCAGTACTTC.

This clone showed up just a few times. This rearrangement joins TRBV30 to TRBJ1-1, with D unclear. V was pared by 0 bases and J by 3 bases, with 8 bases between. This CDR3 is 13 amino acids long. Per the germline V gene, CDR1 is GTSNPN and CDR2 is SVGIG (reference sequence). The CDR3 nucleotides read TGTGCCTGGAGTGTAGTGAGGGACACTGAAGCTTTCTTT. Encoded protein: CAWSVVRDTEAFF. The full variable domain, with the rest looked up from reference TRBV30 and TRBJ1-1, is SQTIHQWPATLVQPVGSPLSLECTVEGTSNPNLYWYRQAAGRGLQLLFYSVGIGQISSEVPQNLSASRPQDRQFILSSKKLLLSDSGFYLCAWSVVRDTEAFFGQGTRLTVV.

The chain couples TRBV30 to TRBJ1-5, with D unclear. CDR1 is GTSNPN and CDR2 is SVGIG in the germline V gene (reference sequence). This CDR3 is built from 13 residues. The V and J ends lost 2 bases and 0 bases respectively, with 5 bases between them. CDR3 bases: TGTGCCTGGAGTCGCGGTAGCAATCAGCCCCAGCATTTT. Translation gives CAWSRGSNQPQHF.

DNA of the CDR3: TGCGCCAGCAGCCTCAGCACCGGGGAGCTGTTTTTT. Residues: CASSLSTGELFF. The chain is built from TRBV5-1 and TRBJ2-2, with no clear D. V was clipped by 4 bases and J by 4 bases, with 5 bases between them. This CDR3 comprises 12 residues. Per the germline V gene, CDR1 is SGHRS and CDR2 is YFSETQ.

The V and J genes are TRBV11-3 and TRBJ2-3; 9 positions agree with TRBD1. The ends lost 1 base at V and 4 bases at J; junction bases unmatched: 3. The CDR3 extends over 15 amino acids. The V gene's germline CDR1 is SGHNT and CDR2 YENEEA. The CDR3 sequence: CASSLVGTGPDTQYF. The CDR3 DNA reads TGTGCCAGCAGCTTAGTGGGGACAGGGCCAGATACGCAGTATTTT.

This sequence joins TRBV10-3 and TRBJ2-2; D is uncertain. This CDR3 is built from 15 residues. CDR1 is ENHRY and CDR2 is SYGVKD in the germline V gene. V was shortened by 3 bases and J by 0 bases, with 8 bases between the two germline ends. In DNA form, the CDR3 reads TGTGCCATCAGTGAATACTCGTCGAACACCGGGGAGCTGTTTTTT. Protein sequence: CAISEYSSNTGELFF.

This clone was seen a single time. V and J are TRBV13 and TRBJ2-7; 9 positions match TRBD1. V shed 6 bases, J shed 6 bases, and the junction held 6 bases outside the gene matches. The CDR3 covers 13 residues. From germline, CDR1 is PRHDT and CDR2 FYEKMQ (reference sequence). The CDR3 DNA sequence: TGTGCCAGCAGACATAACAGGGGGCCCGAGCAGTACTTC. Its protein is CASRHNRGPEQYF.

V and J are TRBV10-1 and TRBJ2-1; perhaps TRBD2 as D (6 bases). In germline, CDR1 is WNHNN, CDR2 SYGVQD (reference sequence). Trimming removed 3 bases from V and 7 bases from J, with 10 bases in between. The CDR3 has 13 residues. In DNA form, the CDR3 reads TGCGCCAGCAGTGATTGGGCGGGGAATGAGCAGTTCTTC. It codes for CASSDWAGNEQFF.

The chain couples TRBV6-5 to TRBJ2-1; possibly TRBD1 for D (5 bases). The CDR3 contains 13 residues. Germline CDR1 is MNHEY and CDR2 is SVGAGI. Trimming pared 0 bases from V and 13 bases from J, leaving 13 bases between. The CDR3: CASSYSNLRGQFF. The CDR3 DNA reads TGTGCCAGCAGTTACTCGAATTTAAGGGGTCAGTTCTTC.

The rearrangement uses TRBV19 and TRBJ2-1; TRBD2 agrees at 8 bases. There are 15 residues in the CDR3. In germline, CDR1 is LNHDA, CDR2 SQIVND (reference sequence). The ends lost 0 bases at V and 6 bases at J; junction bases unmatched: 4. CDR3 residues: CASSIDGRAGNEQFF. In DNA form, the CDR3 reads TGTGCCAGTAGTATAGACGGGAGGGCCGGCAATGAGCAGTTCTTC.

J is TRBJ2-7 and V is TRBV10-3, with a possible D match to TRBD2 (5 bases). V lost 9 bases and J lost 0, with 15 bases in between. The germline gives CDR1 ENHRY, CDR2 SYGVKD. CDR3 length equals 14 residues. The CDR3, as DNA: TGTGCCATACAATACGATCTAGCCTCCTACGAGCAGTACTTC. It encodes CAIQYDLASYEQYF.

The CDR3 coding sequence is TGTGCCAGTAGCCTTCGGGACAGGGCCGATATGGGCTATGGCTACACCTTC. Residues: CASSLRDRADMGYGYTF. This chain connects TRBV19 to TRBJ1-2, with 9 bases fitting TRBD1. V trimming: 6 bases; J trimming: 4 bases; junction bases outside the gene matches: 15. The germline CDR1 and CDR2 sequences are LNHDA and SQIVND (reference sequence). The length of the CDR3 is 17 residues. The complete variable domain, with remaining parts taken from reference TRBV19 and TRBJ1-2, reads DGGITQSPKYLFRKEGQNVTLSCEQNLNHDAMYWYRQDPGQGLRLIYYSQIVNDFQKGDIAEGYSVSREKKESFPLTVTSAQKNPTAFYLCASSLRDRADMGYGYTFGSGTRLTVV.

The chain has TRBV6-1 and TRBJ2-5, with 7 bases identical to TRBD1. The germline gives CDR1 MNHNS, CDR2 SASEGT. After removal of 8 bases from V and 4 bases from J, the junction contained 10 bases not matched to a gene. The CDR3 extends over 14 amino acids. In DNA form, the CDR3 reads TGTGCCAGCCTAAACAGGGGATTTGTAGAGACCCAGTACTTC. Amino acids: CASLNRGFVETQYF.